This T cell receptor beta chain was captured in a study of T cell responses to AZD1222 COVID-19 vaccine. Study-wide results and caveats: Spike-specific TCR breadth and depth both grew after two AZD1222 doses. Only five to seven AZD1222 recipients were seropositive at baseline.

Profiled with immunoSEQ multiplex PCR; TCRdb holds only in-frame clones, not every one. Of over 100,000 clones listed, 75% to 90% are singletons. This clone appeared once. Its specificity is unknown. V was clipped by 3 bases and J by 2 bases, with 14 bases between them. Germline V gene data show CDR1 as SQVTM and CDR2 as ANQGSEA. CDR3 length equals 15 residues. The J gene is TRBJ2-1, the V gene TRBV29-1; maybe TRBD1 (6 bases). The sequencing used peripheral blood, collected on day 0 of AZD1222 vaccination. The source of this sequence is an adult in good health. In DNA form, the CDR3 reads TGCAGCGTTGAGGGCCGCGAGGGGGCCTACAATGAGCAGTTCTTC. It yields the protein CSVEGREGAYNEQFF.